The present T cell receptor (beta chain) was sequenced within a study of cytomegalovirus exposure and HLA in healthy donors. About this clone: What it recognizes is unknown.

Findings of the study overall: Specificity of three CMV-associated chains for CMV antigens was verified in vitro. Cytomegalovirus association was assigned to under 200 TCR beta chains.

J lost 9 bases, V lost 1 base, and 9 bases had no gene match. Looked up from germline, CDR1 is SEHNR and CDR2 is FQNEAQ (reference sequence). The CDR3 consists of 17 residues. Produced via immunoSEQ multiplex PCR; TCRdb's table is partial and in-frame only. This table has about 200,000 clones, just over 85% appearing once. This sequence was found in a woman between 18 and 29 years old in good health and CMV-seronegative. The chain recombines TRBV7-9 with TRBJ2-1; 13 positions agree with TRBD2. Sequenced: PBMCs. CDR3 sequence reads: CASSLEKGLAGTAEQFF. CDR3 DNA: TGTGCCAGCAGCTTAGAAAAGGGACTAGCGGGAACGGCTGAGCAGTTCTTC.